The following is a T cell receptor beta chain sequence with its context. The J segment lost 5 bases and the V segment lost 1 base, leaving 6 bases of the junction unmatched. The CDR3 has 16 amino acids. From germline, CDR1 is SGHAT and CDR2 FQNNGV. The source of the sample is a study of OX40 agonist ivuxolimab in advanced cancers. Profiling relied on immunoSEQ multiplex PCR, and the TCRdb table lists in-frame clones only, not all of them. The sample has approximately 30,000 clones, about four fifths seen once. The chain carries TRBV11-2 and TRBJ2-5; 11 bases align to TRBD2. The starting material was CD4+ or CD8+ T cells sorted from blood, obtained in a trial of the OX40 agonist ivuxolimab. The sequence came from an adult with an advanced solid tumor such as melanoma, head and neck, liver or kidney cancer. CDR3 nucleotide sequence: TGTGCCAGCAGCTTAGGGAGGTTAGCGGGAGGGGAGACCCAGTACTTC. Translated, it gives CASSLGRLAGGETQYF. The whole variable domain, remainder taken from reference TRBV11-2 and TRBJ2-5, is EAGVAQSPRYKIIEKRQSVAFWCNPISGHATLYWYQQILGQGPKLLIQFQNNGVVDDSQLPKDRFSAERLKGVDSTLKIQPAKLEDSAVYLCASSLGRLAGGETQYFGPGTRLLVL.